These 31 T cell receptor beta chains came from one sample sequenced in a study of blood T cell repertoires in COVID-19. The assay was immunoSEQ multiplex PCR, and TCRdb's table has in-frame clones only and misses some. Counted here are about 180,000 clones, roughly 87% occurring once; the ten biggest clones make up approximately 2.1%. Sample: PBMCs or T cells enriched from blood (not recorded which). The receptors originated from a middle-aged woman with acute COVID-19.

This clone was seen only a few times. The chain joins TRBV7-6 to TRBJ2-2; 7 bases line up with TRBD1. CDR3 size: 16 residues. Germline assignment: CDR1 SGHVS and CDR2 FNYEAQ. V gave up 6 bases and J gave up 0 bases; unmatched junction bases: 7. CDR3 nucleotide sequence: TGTGCCAGCAGACGACCCGGGACAGCGAACACCGGGGAGCTGTTTTTT. It codes for CASRRPGTANTGELFF.

This clone showed up just a few times. This chain uses TRBV19 with TRBJ2-2, with 10 bases lining up with TRBD1. Germline CDR1 LNHDA, CDR2 SQIVND (reference sequence). CDR3 length equals 16 residues. Trimming removed 5 bases from V and 0 bases from J; junction bases left unmatched: 3. The CDR3 nucleotides read TGTGCCAGTAGTTTCGGGACAGGGGCGAACACCGGGGAGCTGTTTTTT. Its translation: CASSFGTGANTGELFF.

With respect to this clone: Distinct nucleotide sequences in the sample also encode this CDR3. The V gene is TRBV7-2, the J gene TRBJ2-2; no clear D. V lost 1 base and J 6 bases, leaving 6 bases between the germline ends. Germline lookup yields CDR1 SGHTA and CDR2 FQGNSA. This CDR3 region has 13 residues. CDR3 nucleotide sequence: TGTGCCAGCAGCTTAGTTGGAGCCGGGGAGCTGTTTTTT. It encodes CASSLVGAGELFF.

The V gene is TRBV29-1, the J gene TRBJ1-1; 9 bases fit TRBD1. V shed 4 bases and J 0 bases; nucleotides not matched to a gene: 3. The CDR3 totals 14 residues. Germline V gene lookup returns CDR1 SQVTM and CDR2 ANQGSEA. Here the CDR3 reads CSVGTGVLNTEAFF. The CDR3, as DNA: TGCAGCGTTGGGACAGGGGTTTTGAACACTGAAGCTTTCTTT. Looking up the rest from reference TRBV29-1 and TRBJ1-1 gives the full variable domain: SAVISQKPSRDICQRGTSLTIQCQVDSQVTMMFWYRQQPGQSLTLIATANQGSEATYESGFVIDKFPISRPNLTFSTLTVSNMSPEDSSIYLCSVGTGVLNTEAFFGQGTRLTVV.

The chain recombines TRBV7-2 with TRBJ2-7; 9 nucleotides align to TRBD2. With 5 bases clipped from V and 0 bases from J, the junction kept 8 bases outside the gene matches. CDR1 and CDR2 (germline): SGHTA, FQGNSA. The CDR3 is 16 residues long. The CDR3 here is CASSPVGREGSYEQYF. CDR3 in DNA: TGTGCCAGCAGCCCGGTGGGGCGGGAGGGCTCCTACGAGCAGTACTTC.

The genes are TRBV2 and TRBJ2-7, with 12 bases that match TRBD2. V dropped 5 bases and J dropped 5; count of bases not matched to a gene: 7. Per the germline V gene, CDR1 is SNHLY and CDR2 is FYNNEI. This CDR3 spans 15 amino acids. The CDR3 bases are TGTGCCAGCAGTAATAGACTAGCGGGAGTCCACGAGCAGTACTTC. Protein sequence: CASSNRLAGVHEQYF.

The chain couples TRBV28 to TRBJ1-5; D unresolved. The germline gives CDR1 MDHEN, CDR2 SYDVKM. Trimming pared 9 bases from V and 6 bases from J, leaving 12 bases between. The CDR3 length is 12 residues. CDR3 bases: TGTGCCAGTAGAGGGAGTTCTCAGCCCCAGCATTTT. The encoded protein is CASRGSSQPQHF.

The genes are TRBV5-1 and TRBJ1-1; D not certain. Germline V gene data show CDR1 as SGHRS and CDR2 as YFSETQ. The CDR3 sequence is 13 residues long. The ends were cut back, 2 bases at V and 4 bases at J, with 9 bases in the middle. CDR3 sequence reads: CASSLRGSTEAFF. The CDR3 bases are TGCGCCAGCAGCTTACGGGGTAGCACTGAAGCTTTCTTT.

The J gene is TRBJ1-4, the V gene TRBV12-5; TRBD1 is a possible D gene (5 bases). V lost 5 bases and J 3 bases, leaving 10 bases between the germline ends. This CDR3 is built from 14 residues. Germline CDR1 and CDR2: LGHNT and FRNRAP. The CDR3 DNA reads as TGTGCTAGTGGTAGTCAGGGATCTAATGAAAAACTGTTTTTT. Translated: CASGSQGSNEKLFF.

V is TRBV7-8 and J is TRBJ2-1; no firm D call. The V gene's germline CDR1 is SGHVS and CDR2 FQNEAQ. The CDR3 is made up of 13 amino acids. Trimming pared 1 base from V and 6 bases from J, leaving 7 bases between. CDR3 sequence (DNA): TGTGCCAGCAGCTTAGGACTTCTCAATGAGCAGTTCTTC. Encoded protein: CASSLGLLNEQFF.

The chain links TRBV7-9 to TRBJ2-5, with a possible D match to TRBD2 (6 bases). V was shortened by 4 bases and J by 1 base, with 16 bases between the two germline ends. Germline CDR1 reads SEHNR; CDR2 reads FQNEAQ (reference sequence). The CDR3 spans 16 residues. The CDR3, as DNA: TGTGCCAGCAGCTCAACGCCGGGGGACTTCCAAGAGACCCAGTACTTC. Translated, it gives CASSSTPGDFQETQYF.

The chain uses TRBV3-1 (or the pseudogene TRBV3-2) and TRBJ1-1; D gene ambiguous. This CDR3 spans 13 amino acids. The germline V and J ends were trimmed by 0 bases and 5 bases, with 7 bases remaining between them. Germline V gives CDR1 LGHDT, CDR2 YNNKEL (reference sequence). CDR3 DNA: TGTGCCAGCAGCCAAGATCCCCAGACTGAAGCTTTCTTT. It yields the protein CASSQDPQTEAFF.

The chain carries TRBV25-1 and TRBJ2-2; TRBD2 matches 13 bases. Looked up from germline, CDR1 is MGHDK and CDR2 is SYGVNS. V was pared by 7 bases and J by 7 bases, with 9 bases of the junction left unmatched. The CDR3 sequence is 16 residues long. The DNA of the CDR3 is TGTGCCAGCACCCCCCGGACTAGCGGGAGAATCGGGGAGCTGTTTTTT. Protein: CASTPRTSGRIGELFF.

This clone was detected only once. CDR3 amino acids: CASSQTTGNTIYF. CDR3 DNA sequence: TGTGCCAGCAGTCAGACAACTGGAAACACCATATATTTT. The chain combines TRBV12-3 or TRBV12-4 with TRBJ1-3; the D is unclear. Between the trimmed V and J ends, which lost 5 bases and 2 bases, there was a span of 7 bases. The CDR3 has 13 amino acids.

The chain couples TRBV2 to TRBJ1-5, with D possibly TRBD1 on 5 matching bases. Germline loops: CDR1 SNHLY, CDR2 FYNNEI. Trimming took off 6 bases at V and 0 bases at J, with 6 bases between the two ends. There are 13 residues in the CDR3. CDR3 loop: CASRTDSNQPQHF. As DNA, the CDR3 is TGTGCCAGCAGGACAGATAGCAATCAGCCCCAGCATTTT. Looking up the rest from reference TRBV2 and TRBJ1-5 gives the full variable domain: EPEVTQTPSHQVTQMGQEVILRCVPISNHLYFYWYRQILGQKVEFLVSFYNNEISEKSEIFDDQFSVERPDGSNFTLKIRSTKLEDSAMYFCASRTDSNQPQHFGDGTRLSIL.

This rearrangement joins TRBV7-2 to TRBJ2-7; 8 positions agree with TRBD1. Germline V lookup: CDR1 SGHTA, CDR2 FQGNSA. CDR3 length: 14 amino acids. V gave up 2 bases and J gave up 4 bases; unmatched junction bases: 4. The CDR3 sequence is CASSLRQGRYEQYF. DNA of the CDR3: TGTGCCAGCAGCTTAAGACAGGGGAGATACGAGCAGTACTTC.

The CDR3 bases are TGTGCCAGCAGCTCAGGTGATAGCGGAAGCACAGATACGCAGTATTTT. Translation gives CASSSGDSGSTDTQYF. V gene TRBV11-2 combines with J gene TRBJ2-3; the D gene is possibly TRBD2 (6 bases). The V and J ends lost 4 bases and 0 bases respectively, with 14 bases between them. The CDR3 loop spans 16 amino acids. CDR1 is SGHAT, CDR2 FQNNGV, per germline.

This chain links TRBV5-6 with TRBJ2-7, with D perhaps TRBD1 (6 bases). The CDR3 covers 15 residues. Germline CDR1 and CDR2: SGHDT and YYEEEE. Trimming removed 4 bases at V and 4 bases at J, with 18 bases between. CDR3 in amino acids: CASSADMGAGYEQYF. CDR3 coding DNA: TGTGCCAGCAGCGCAGACATGGGGGCAGGATACGAGCAGTACTTC.

V gene TRBV10-3 combines with J gene TRBJ1-1; 9 bases fit TRBD1. V lost 7 bases and J lost 0; bases outside the gene matches: 6. CDR1 and CDR2 from the germline V gene are ENHRY and SYGVKD. The CDR3 contains 15 residues. CDR3 DNA sequence: TGTGCCATCAACCCGGGACAGGGTCTGAACACTGAAGCTTTCTTT. Its protein product is CAINPGQGLNTEAFF.

V and J are TRBV29-1 and TRBJ2-7; 8 bases map to TRBD2. J gave up 3 bases and V 5 bases, and 0 bases lay outside the gene matches. CDR3 length: 11 residues. Germline V CDR1 and CDR2: SQVTM, ANQGSEA. CDR3 nucleotides: TGCAGCGTTACTAGCGGCTACGAGCAGTACTTC. It translates to CSVTSGYEQYF.

The gene calls are TRBV4-3 and TRBJ2-1; TRBD1 matches at 8 bases. V lost 0 bases, J lost 9 bases, and 13 bases stayed unmatched. The CDR3 runs 17 residues. The germline V gene has CDR1 LGHNA and CDR2 YSLEER. CDR3 sequence reads: CASSQDYGDRPLGEQFF. CDR3 DNA: TGCGCCAGCAGCCAAGATTACGGGGACAGGCCTTTGGGTGAGCAGTTCTTC.

This chain joins TRBV6-1 and TRBJ2-7, with TRBD2 as a possible D gene (5 bases). Germline V gene data show CDR1 as MNHNS and CDR2 as SASEGT. Trimming shortened V by 0 bases and J by 1 base, and 13 bases separated the two germline ends. This CDR3 spans 16 amino acids. The CDR3 reads CASSEAHWGASYEQYF. The CDR3 DNA is TGTGCCAGCAGTGAAGCGCACTGGGGAGCGTCCTACGAGCAGTACTTC.

V is TRBV4-1 and J is TRBJ2-7; perhaps TRBD1 as D (5 bases). CDR3 length: 14 amino acids. The V end lost 0 bases, the J end lost 2 bases, and 8 bases lay between the germline ends. Germline values: CDR1 MGHRA, CDR2 YSYEKL. The CDR3 bases are TGCGCCAGCAGCCAAGAGCCAGGGACCTACGAGCAGTACTTC. It specifies CASSQEPGTYEQYF.

The chain uses TRBV7-6 and TRBJ2-2, with 11 nucleotides matching TRBD2. With 0 bases clipped from V and 4 bases from J, the junction kept 7 bases outside the gene matches. The CDR3 has 18 amino acids. CDR1 is SGHVS and CDR2 is FNYEAQ in the germline V gene. The CDR3 spells CASSLAGGLAGGTGELFF. CDR3 nucleotide sequence: TGTGCCAGCAGCTTAGCTGGTGGACTAGCGGGTGGCACCGGGGAGCTGTTTTTT. The full variable domain, its missing parts supplied by reference TRBV7-6 and TRBJ2-2, is GAGVSQSPRYKVTKRGQDVALRCDPISGHVSLYWYRQALGQGPEFLTYFNYEAQQDKSGLPNDRFSAERPEGSISTLTIQRTEQRDSAMYRCASSLAGGLAGGTGELFFGEGSRLTVL.

The chain has TRBV29-1 and TRBJ2-3; 8 positions agree with TRBD2. Germline V gives CDR1 SQVTM, CDR2 ANQGSEA. V gave up 1 base and J gave up 2 bases; unmatched junction bases: 11. The CDR3 runs 17 residues. CDR3 DNA sequence: TGCAGCGTTGAAGCTCCTGCCGGGGGGGTTCCCACAGATACGCAGTATTTT. Translation gives CSVEAPAGGVPTDTQYF.

The rearrangement links TRBV5-5 to TRBJ2-4; D may be TRBD2 (6 bases). V was clipped by 0 bases and J by 2 bases, with 12 bases between them. CDR1 SGHKS and CDR2 YYEKEE come from the germline V gene (reference sequence). The CDR3 sequence is 16 residues long. The CDR3 nucleotides read TGTGCCAGCAGCTTGGAGGTGGGGGGTACCAAAAACATTCAGTACTTC. This codes for CASSLEVGGTKNIQYF.

The sample holds a few counts of this clone. The V call is TRBV7-9, the J call TRBJ2-1; 10 bases align to TRBD2. This CDR3 comprises 16 residues. From germline, CDR1 is SEHNR and CDR2 FQNEAQ (reference sequence). V shed 0 bases and J 7 bases; nucleotides not matched to a gene: 6. Here the CDR3 reads CASSLAQPSGGNEQFF. Written as DNA, the CDR3 is TGTGCCAGCAGCTTAGCGCAGCCTAGCGGGGGTAATGAGCAGTTCTTC.

CDR3 sequence (DNA): TGTGCCAGCAGTTCGACTAGCGGAGGCGACCATGAGCAGTTCTTC. It specifies CASSSTSGGDHEQFF. The V call is TRBV27, the J call TRBJ2-1; 9 nucleotides agree with TRBD2. J was trimmed by 8 bases and V by 4 bases; bases with no gene match: 9. Germline V gene lookup returns CDR1 MNHEY and CDR2 SMNVEV (reference sequence). CDR3 length: 15 residues.

This clone is a singleton in its sample. The chain couples TRBV9 to TRBJ1-6, with 8 nucleotides matching TRBD1. The ends lost 0 bases at V and 0 bases at J; junction bases unmatched: 2. The CDR3 spans 17 residues. The germline CDR1 and CDR2 sequences are SGDLS and YYNGEE. This CDR3 reads CASSVEGQVSYNSPLHF. The CDR3 bases are TGTGCCAGCAGCGTAGAGGGACAGGTCTCCTATAATTCACCCCTCCACTTT.

This rearrangement joins TRBV18 to TRBJ2-2, with 11 bases matching TRBD1. Per the germline V gene, CDR1 is KGHSH and CDR2 is LQKENI. With V trimmed by 0 bases and J by 0 bases, 9 bases remained unmatched. The CDR3 totals 20 residues. The DNA of the CDR3 is TGTGCCAGCTCACCACCAAGGACAGGGGGCGACCTCGCGAACACCGGGGAGCTGTTTTTT. Its protein product is CASSPPRTGGDLANTGELFF.

This sequence joins TRBV28 and TRBJ2-3; D is ambiguous. The germline V gene encodes CDR1 MDHEN and CDR2 SYDVKM. V lost 5 bases and J lost 2, with 2 bases in between. The CDR3 is 11 residues long. The DNA for the CDR3 is TGTGCCAGCAGTCTCACAGATACGCAGTATTTT. This encodes CASSLTDTQYF.